This T cell receptor (beta chain) was captured in a study of cytomegalovirus exposure and HLA in healthy donors. Study summary: An early release of data contained approximately 80 million unique TCRs, which came from HLA-typed donors. Of all 400 or so donors who were genotyped, roughly 85% belonged to the Caucasian-associated ancestry cluster. Study-level findings and limits: In a later analysis, a missense DCLRE1C variant was linked to TCR beta V- and J-gene trimming.

A remark on this clone: Antigen specificity is unknown.

The germline CDR1 and CDR2 sequences are MDHEN and SYDVKM. The CDR3 contains 15 residues. V lost 5 bases and J lost 4; bases outside the gene matches: 7. Healthy bone marrow donors made up the donors. Researchers ran the PCR with 60 Vbeta and 13 Jbeta primers. Sequencing used immunoSEQ multiplex PCR; TCRdb keeps in-frame clones, though not all of them. The profile shows about 120,000 clones, 75% to 85% of them singletons. The chain combines TRBV28 with TRBJ2-7, with 11 bases that match TRBD1. This sequence was found in a man in his forties in good health and CMV-seronegative. The sequencing sample was made of PBMCs. The CDR3 reads CASSAAGTGGYEQYF. CDR3 bases: TGTGCCAGCAGTGCAGCCGGGACAGGGGGTTACGAGCAGTACTTC.